This T cell receptor beta chain was identified in a study of technical replicates of blood from a few donors. The CDR3 totals 14 residues. Germline V gene sequence: CDR1 SNHLY, CDR2 FYNNEI. V was pared by 4 bases and J by 2 bases, with 4 bases of the junction left unmatched. This clone was detected a few times. TCRdb's copy holds only in-frame clones and misses some; the assay was immunoSEQ multiplex PCR. Altogether approximately 51,000 clones are present, around 93% being singletons, with the ten largest covering 4.2%. The sequencing input was PBMCs. This sequence joins TRBV2 and TRBJ2-7, with 8 bases matching TRBD1. This TCR was sampled from a human donor in good health. Some clones in this sample may be carry-over from other donors' samples. The CDR3 DNA reads as TGTGCCAGCAGTGCTTGGACAGGGACCTACGAGCAGTACTTC. Residues: CASSAWTGTYEQYF.